These 22 T cell receptor beta chains were sequenced from one sample in a study of monozygotic twins with inflammatory bowel disease. One entry per CDR3 protein, without DNA, is what TCRdb gives after re-calling the 5' RACE reads. This listing includes just over 300,000 distinct CDR3 sequences. Sequencing input: blood. The receptors derive from a human donor with ulcerative colitis or Crohn's disease, or a healthy co-twin of an affected twin (not recorded which).

This chain links TRBV6-2 or TRBV6-3 with TRBJ2-5; TCRdb's D call of TRBD1 is untestable without DNA. The CDR3 runs to 13 residues. The germline CDR1 and CDR2 sequences are MNHEY and SVGEGT. CDR3 in amino acids: CASSPDRMETQYF.

The chain employs TRBV2 and TRBJ2-3; the TRBD2 assignment by TCRdb is unverifiable without DNA. CDR1 is SNHLY and CDR2 is FYNNEI in the germline V gene. The CDR3 totals 14 residues. This CDR3 reads CASSVSEPPNTQYF.

CDR3: CASSLGKGRKLFF. J is TRBJ1-4 and V is TRBV7-8. The CDR3 covers 13 residues. Germline V gene sequence: CDR1 SGHVS, CDR2 FQNEAQ.

This chain joins TRBV20-1 and TRBJ2-1; TCRdb selects TRBD2, and the lack of DNA leaves this call unchecked. This CDR3 spans 16 amino acids. Germline assignment: CDR1 DFQATT and CDR2 SNEGSKA (reference sequence). CDR3 protein: CSARLAASSSYNEQFF.

The rearrangement links TRBV20-1 to TRBJ2-3. The V gene's germline CDR1 is DFQATT and CDR2 SNEGSKA (reference sequence). The CDR3 spans 13 residues. The CDR3 here is CSARELDTDTQYF.

This chain connects TRBV18 to TRBJ2-5; the D call of TRBD1 rests on TCRdb alone, since no DNA is present to check it. Germline assignment: CDR1 KGHSH and CDR2 LQKENI. CDR3 length: 12 residues. CDR3 protein: CASSQGVETQYF.

The chain links TRBV6-5 to TRBJ1-2. CDR1 MNHEY and CDR2 SVGAGI come from the germline V gene. The CDR3 loop spans 13 amino acids. CDR3 sequence: CASSSGRSDGYTF.

The chain combines TRBV5-1 with TRBJ2-1; lacking DNA, the TRBD2 call made by TCRdb goes unchecked. Germline V lookup: CDR1 SGHRS, CDR2 YFSETQ. This CDR3 region has 15 residues. The chain's CDR3 is CASSLNSGNYNEQFF.

V and J are TRBV7-2 and TRBJ1-3. From germline, CDR1 is SGHTA and CDR2 FQGNSA. CDR3 length: 15 residues. The CDR3 reads CASSLGLLGGNTIYF.

This chain joins TRBV11-3 and TRBJ2-3; TCRdb lists TRBD1, though no DNA is available to test this call. Germline-derived CDR1 and CDR2 are SGHNT and YENEEA. The CDR3 has 14 amino acids. The CDR3 sequence: CASSPPGGAYTQYF.

This rearrangement joins TRBV5-6 to TRBJ2-5; the D call from TCRdb, TRBD1, cannot be confirmed without DNA. The CDR3 has 13 residues. In germline, CDR1 is SGHDT, CDR2 YYEEEE. CDR3: CASSVRDIGTQYF.

This chain links TRBV5-1 with TRBJ2-7. The CDR3 contains 14 residues. Per germline, CDR1 SGHRS and CDR2 YFSETQ. The CDR3 sequence is CASSLATGIVEQYF. The whole variable domain, filled in from reference TRBV5-1 and TRBJ2-7, reads KAGVTQTPRYLIKTRGQQVTLSCSPISGHRSVSWYQQTPGQGLQFLFEYFSETQRNKGNFPGRFSGRQFSNSRSEMNVSTLELGDSALYLCASSLATGIVEQYFGPGTRLTVT.

This chain links TRBV11-2 with TRBJ2-5; the TRBD1 assignment by TCRdb is unverifiable without DNA. CDR1 and CDR2 (germline): SGHAT, FQNNGV. This CDR3 is 18 amino acids long. The CDR3 here is CASSLSGGRGGVQETQYF. Together with reference TRBV11-2 and TRBJ2-5, the CDR3 gives the full variable domain: EAGVAQSPRYKIIEKRQSVAFWCNPISGHATLYWYQQILGQGPKLLIQFQNNGVVDDSQLPKDRFSAERLKGVDSTLKIQPAKLEDSAVYLCASSLSGGRGGVQETQYFGPGTRLLVL.

V gene TRBV28 combines with J gene TRBJ1-2; there is no DNA to check the TCRdb D call of TRBD1. Germline CDR1 MDHEN, CDR2 SYDVKM. The CDR3 has 15 amino acids. Here the CDR3 reads CASSKTTGGARGYTF.

The chain employs TRBV20-1 and TRBJ1-2; TCRdb names TRBD1, which stays unverified in the absence of DNA. From germline, CDR1 is DFQATT and CDR2 SNEGSKA (reference sequence). CDR3 length equals 15 residues. CDR3 in amino acids: CSARGRDRHHYGYTF.

The rearrangement links TRBV28 to TRBJ1-2. There are 11 residues in the CDR3. In germline, CDR1 is MDHEN, CDR2 SYDVKM. The CDR3 protein is CASSRYRGYTF.

This rearrangement joins TRBV7-2 to TRBJ2-2; there is no DNA to check the TCRdb D call of TRBD1. This CDR3 spans 14 amino acids. Germline V CDR1 and CDR2: SGHTA, FQGNSA. The CDR3 sequence: CASSLELGGWELFF.

The V gene is TRBV24-1, the J gene TRBJ1-2; TCRdb indicates TRBD1, and absent DNA this call remains unverified. Germline lookup yields CDR1 KGHDR and CDR2 SFDVKD. The CDR3 covers 16 residues. The CDR3 sequence is CATSAPTAPGSYGYTF.

The chain links TRBV7-3 to TRBJ1-2. Germline V gene data show CDR1 as SGHTA and CDR2 as FQGTGA. This CDR3 has 16 residues. CDR3 sequence reads: CASSLGGPDRLRGYTF.

The rearrangement uses TRBV7-2 and TRBJ2-5; TCRdb calls TRBD2, which cannot be checked without DNA. CDR1 and CDR2 from the germline V gene are SGHTA and FQGNSA. The CDR3 sequence is 15 residues long. CDR3 loop: CASSFRGEWYETQYF. The full variable domain, rest sourced from reference TRBV7-2 and TRBJ2-5, is GAGVSQSPSNKVTEKGKDVELRCDPISGHTALYWYRQSLGQGLEFLIYFQGNSAPDKSGLPSDRFSAERTGGSVSTLTIQRTQQEDSAVYLCASSFRGEWYETQYFGPGTRLLVL.

The rearrangement links TRBV27 to TRBJ2-5; the D call from TCRdb, TRBD1, cannot be confirmed without DNA. The V gene's germline CDR1 is MNHEY and CDR2 SMNVEV (reference sequence). This CDR3 spans 16 amino acids. The CDR3 protein is CASSIRTGVSVETQYF.

The V call is TRBV27, the J call TRBJ2-1; TCRdb indicates TRBD2, and absent DNA this call remains unverified. The CDR3 is made up of 12 amino acids. The germline gives CDR1 MNHEY, CDR2 SMNVEV (reference sequence). The CDR3 region is CASRTSVVEQFF.